The 22 T cell receptor beta chains below come from one sample, sequenced in a study of blood T cell repertoires in COVID-19. This table comes from immunoSEQ multiplex PCR, and its TCRdb copy is limited to in-frame clones, with some not included. Of 130,000 to 150,000 clones in the sample, about four fifths were seen once. Sequenced material: peripheral blood. These receptors originate from a human donor with acute or convalescent COVID-19. The donor label of this sample is uncertain.

V is TRBV15 and J is TRBJ1-1; no firm D call. The V end lost 0 bases, the J end lost 10 bases, and 15 bases lay between the germline ends. Germline V gene sequence: CDR1 LNHNV, CDR2 YYDKDF (reference sequence). The CDR3 loop spans 14 amino acids. The CDR3: CATSREQAVAGAFF. The CDR3 region has the DNA TGTGCCACCAGCAGAGAACAAGCGGTTGCGGGAGCTTTCTTT.

The rearrangement uses TRBV5-5 and TRBJ2-7, with TRBD1 identical over 7 bases. This CDR3 contains 14 residues. V shed 2 bases, J shed 2 bases, and the junction held 4 bases outside the gene matches. CDR1 and CDR2 (germline): SGHKS, YYEKEE (reference sequence). In DNA form, the CDR3 reads TGTGCCAGCAGCTTCCGAGACAGGGCCTACGAGCAGTACTTC. This gives the protein CASSFRDRAYEQYF.

V gene TRBV19 combines with J gene TRBJ2-3, with 13 nucleotides matching TRBD2. CDR3 length: 16 residues. Trimming removed 4 bases from V and 1 base from J; junction bases left unmatched: 2. Germline loops: CDR1 LNHDA, CDR2 SQIVND (reference sequence). The CDR3: CASSTGTSGGTDTQYF. In DNA form, the CDR3 reads TGTGCCAGTAGTACCGGGACTAGCGGGGGCACAGATACGCAGTATTTT.

The chain links TRBV14 to TRBJ1-1; 7 bases align to TRBD1. J was trimmed by 1 base and V by 2 bases; bases with no gene match: 7. Looked up from germline, CDR1 is SGHDN and CDR2 is FVKESK. The CDR3 loop spans 16 amino acids. The CDR3: CASSQRDRLKNTEAFF. For the CDR3, the DNA is TGTGCCAGCAGCCAAAGGGACAGACTTAAGAACACTGAAGCTTTCTTT.

The chain recombines TRBV6-1 with TRBJ2-3; D perhaps matches TRBD1 (5 bases). Trimming stripped 2 bases from V and 2 bases from J, with 11 bases between. Germline V gene sequence: CDR1 MNHNS, CDR2 SASEGT. The CDR3 totals 15 residues. This CDR3 reads CASSELYRHTDTQYF. The CDR3, as DNA: TGTGCCAGCAGTGAATTGTACAGGCACACAGATACGCAGTATTTT.

This clone has only a few counts. The chain is built from TRBV3-1 (or the pseudogene TRBV3-2) and TRBJ2-5, with D possibly matching TRBD2 (6 bases). Trimming took off 3 bases at V and 5 bases at J, with 10 bases between the two ends. This CDR3 has 13 amino acids. The germline CDR1 and CDR2 sequences are LGHDT and YNNKEL (reference sequence). The CDR3 DNA sequence: TGTGCCAGCAGCCATTTGAGCGGGGAGACCCAGTACTTC. This gives the protein CASSHLSGETQYF.

This clone came up once. The gene calls are TRBV7-2 and TRBJ1-1; D call uncertain. Trimming shortened V by 4 bases and J by 8 bases, and 8 bases separated the two germline ends. The CDR3 extends over 11 amino acids. Per the germline V gene, CDR1 is SGHTA and CDR2 is FQGNSA. CDR3 nucleotides: TGTGCCAGCAGCTCTAGATTCGAAGCTTTCTTT. As protein: CASSSRFEAFF.

This clone has only a few counts. The chain employs TRBV11-2 and TRBJ1-3, with D possibly being TRBD1 (5 bases). The CDR3 length is 14 residues. Trimming cost V 5 bases and J 0 bases, with 8 bases left between them. Germline values: CDR1 SGHAT, CDR2 FQNNGV. CDR3 nucleotide sequence: TGTGCCAGCAGCGGACATATCTCTGGAAACACCATATATTTT. As protein: CASSGHISGNTIYF.

J is TRBJ1-6 and V is TRBV6-1, with D possibly being TRBD1 (5 bases). Trimming cost V 2 bases and J 9 bases, with 14 bases left between them. Per the germline V gene, CDR1 is MNHNS and CDR2 is SASEGT. This CDR3 is 15 amino acids long. The CDR3 is CASSEWGQPASPLHF. As DNA, the CDR3 is TGTGCCAGCAGTGAATGGGGCCAGCCGGCTTCACCCCTCCACTTT.

The V call is TRBV5-1, the J call TRBJ2-2, with 8 bases lining up with TRBD1. This CDR3 is built from 15 residues. CDR1 SGHRS and CDR2 YFSETQ come from the germline V gene. V was pared by 5 bases and J by 1 base, with 4 bases of the junction left unmatched. CDR3 DNA sequence: TGCGCCAGCAGGGGCGGGACAGGGAACACCGGGGAGCTGTTTTTT. Translating gives CASRGGTGNTGELFF. Supplemented by reference TRBV5-1 and TRBJ2-2, the full variable domain reads KAGVTQTPRYLIKTRGQQVTLSCSPISGHRSVSWYQQTPGQGLQFLFEYFSETQRNKGNFPGRFSGRQFSNSRSEMNVSTLELGDSALYLCASRGGTGNTGELFFGEGSRLTVL.

The chain joins TRBV7-3 to TRBJ1-2; D is uncertain. This CDR3 region has 14 residues. V lost 0 bases to trimming and J lost 8 bases, with 13 bases between them. Germline V lookup: CDR1 SGHTA, CDR2 FQGTGA. Here the CDR3 DNA reads TGTGCCAGCAGCTTAACGCCGGCTGAAGCGGGCTACACCTTC. This sequence encodes CASSLTPAEAGYTF.

The V call is TRBV5-1, the J call TRBJ1-2, with a possible D match to TRBD1 (6 bases). V was trimmed by 3 bases and J by 8 bases, leaving 11 bases between them. Germline loops: CDR1 SGHRS, CDR2 YFSETQ. This CDR3 is built from 12 residues. CDR3 amino acids: CASSSRTEGYTF. The CDR3 region has the DNA TGCGCCAGCAGCTCTAGGACAGAAGGCTACACCTTC. Drawing the rest from reference TRBV5-1 and TRBJ1-2, the complete variable domain is KAGVTQTPRYLIKTRGQQVTLSCSPISGHRSVSWYQQTPGQGLQFLFEYFSETQRNKGNFPGRFSGRQFSNSRSEMNVSTLELGDSALYLCASSSRTEGYTFGSGTRLTVV.

This clone was picked up many times. The chain joins TRBV5-1 to TRBJ1-4, with no clear D. Germline CDR1 and CDR2: SGHRS and YFSETQ. The CDR3 has 17 residues. Trimming shortened V by 0 bases and J by 7 bases, and 19 bases separated the two germline ends. The CDR3 nucleotides are TGCGCCAGCAGCTTGGCAGCGGCAGGCCTTAAGAGTGAAAAACTGTTTTTT. Translated: CASSLAAAGLKSEKLFF.

This clone was recorded only once. The gene calls are TRBV28 and TRBJ1-2; D gene uncertain. V was trimmed by 6 bases and J by 8 bases, leaving 19 bases between them. The CDR3 runs 14 residues. Germline loops: CDR1 MDHEN, CDR2 SYDVKM. DNA of the CDR3: TGTGCCAGCAGGACGATCGGACTGGGAGGGGGCTACACCTTC. The encoded protein is CASRTIGLGGGYTF.

The chain carries TRBV19 and TRBJ2-2; a weak D match, TRBD1 (6 bases). The CDR3 extends over 15 amino acids. Trimming left V 2 bases short and J 7 bases short, with 14 bases between. Germline V CDR1 and CDR2: LNHDA, SQIVND (reference sequence). The CDR3 protein is CASSISARGVGELFF. DNA of the CDR3: TGTGCCAGTAGTATATCGGCCAGGGGAGTCGGGGAGCTGTTTTTT.

This clone ranks as medium-sized (0.01 to 0.1%). This chain links TRBV5-1 with TRBJ2-7; 8 nucleotides match TRBD2. CDR3 length equals 15 residues. Germline CDR1 SGHRS, CDR2 YFSETQ. V lost 2 bases to trimming and J lost 3 bases; unmatched junction nucleotides: 7. CDR3 sequence (DNA): TGCGCCAGCAGCTTATCGGGAGGGAGCCACTACGAGCAGTACTTC. Translating gives CASSLSGGSHYEQYF.

This clone was recorded only once. This chain joins TRBV12-5 and TRBJ2-6; D perhaps matches TRBD1 (5 bases). Germline CDR1 reads LGHNT; CDR2 reads FRNRAP. The V end was cut by 6 bases, the J end by 2 bases, with 14 bases between. The CDR3 runs 16 residues. CDR3 bases: TGTGCTAGTGGCCCGGACATCGGGCCTGGGGCCAACGTCCTGACTTTC. Amino acids: CASGPDIGPGANVLTF.

This sequence joins TRBV3-1 (or the pseudogene TRBV3-2) and TRBJ2-4; D unclear. CDR1 and CDR2 (germline): LGHDT, YNNKEL (reference sequence). This CDR3 spans 12 amino acids. The germline V and J ends were trimmed by 8 bases and 6 bases, with 11 bases remaining between them. The CDR3 region has the DNA TGTGCCAGCCAGATGACGGGAAACATTCAGTACTTC. Amino acid sequence: CASQMTGNIQYF.

The genes are TRBV4-1 and TRBJ2-3; no clear D. V lost 2 bases, J lost 5 bases, and 8 bases lay in between. The CDR3 has 13 residues. Germline values: CDR1 MGHRA, CDR2 YSYEKL. CDR3 amino acids: CASSQPTGDTQYF. CDR3 sequence (DNA): TGCGCCAGCAGCCAACCCACCGGAGATACGCAGTATTTT.

The V call is TRBV5-3, the J call TRBJ1-1, with 7 bases aligning to TRBD1. TRBV5-3 is an ORF; its function is uncertain. With V trimmed by 4 bases and J by 0 bases, 6 bases remained unmatched. CDR3 length: 15 amino acids. The CDR3 here is CARSLGGQMNTEAFF. DNA for the CDR3: TGTGCCAGAAGCCTAGGGGGACAGATGAACACTGAAGCTTTCTTT.

The gene calls are TRBV29-1 and TRBJ1-1; 7 nucleotides align to TRBD1. V lost 3 bases and J lost 1; bases outside the gene matches: 2. The CDR3 spans 13 residues. Per the germline V gene, CDR1 is SQVTM and CDR2 is ANQGSEA. DNA of the CDR3: TGCAGCGTTGAGGGGGACAGGAACACTGAAGCTTTCTTT. This codes for CSVEGDRNTEAFF.

V and J are TRBV5-1 and TRBJ1-1; 9 bases fit TRBD1. CDR1 and CDR2 from the germline V gene are SGHRS and YFSETQ. The CDR3 extends over 13 amino acids. With 7 bases clipped from V and 3 bases from J, the junction kept 4 bases outside the gene matches. Here the CDR3 reads CASRTGADTEAFF. DNA for the CDR3: TGCGCCAGCCGGACAGGGGCGGACACTGAAGCTTTCTTT.